This TCR beta chain is from a study of blood T cell repertoires in COVID-19. The overall study: Researchers got acute and convalescent COVID-19 samples from the United States, Italy and Spain.

V trimming: 4 bases; J trimming: 6 bases; junction bases outside the gene matches: 10. CDR1 SGHVS and CDR2 FNYEAQ come from the germline V gene. This CDR3 is 15 amino acids long. As processed by the authors: Reference gene primer amplification gave nucleated cell count estimates. The assay was immunoSEQ multiplex PCR, and TCRdb's table has in-frame clones only and misses some. That table gives V, J and clone size, and the DNA gave D and trimming. The sample includes 120,000 or so clones, around 89% seen only once; the top ten take less than 2%. The clonotype was recovered from a human donor in a cohort sampled during active COVID-19. This rearrangement joins TRBV7-6 to TRBJ2-7; TRBD1 agrees at 9 bases. Sequencing input: peripheral blood. CDR3 region: CASSSSGTGRVEQYF. CDR3 sequence (DNA): TGTGCCAGCAGCTCCAGCGGGACAGGGCGGGTCGAGCAGTACTTC.